A single sample gave rise to the 9 T cell receptor beta chains below, sequenced in a study of regulatory T cells in long-lasting Graves disease (dated by TCRdb to the early 2020s). Library creation used multiplex PCR. The listed sequencing device is Illumina HiSeq 4000. CDR3 regions were amplified by Arm-PCR with iRepertoire HTBI primers to construct TCR beta libraries. TCRdb ran its own pipeline on the public reads, namely fastp trimming at Q25 and MiXCR clone calling, and kept in-frame beta chains. Each CDR3 protein gets just one entry, which takes the most common genes and DNA from the rows behind it. The sample yields 500,000 to 800,000 distinct CDR3 sequences; about 30% were counted once. The ten largest clones represent under 50% of the sample. The time point label of this sample denotes: persistent/refractory GD, antithyroid drugs over 5 years with positive TRAb. For both TCR sequencing and RNA sequencing, RNA was extracted from PBMCs in TRIzol.

Sequenced here: peripheral blood mononuclear cells (PBMCs), sampled when the disease was refractory, from a patient treated with antithyroid drugs. The receptors were sampled from a female donor with Graves disease.

The J gene is TRBJ2-7, the V gene TRBV19; 9 bases match TRBD1. The germline CDR1 and CDR2 sequences are LNHDA and SQIVND (reference sequence). The CDR3 consists of 15 residues. V was pared by 5 bases and J by 3 bases, with 8 bases of the junction left unmatched. For the CDR3, the DNA is TGTGCCAGTAGTGCCCGACAGGGGGGTAGCTACGAGCAGTACTTC. Translating it yields CASSARQGGSYEQYF.

The CDR3 loop is CATQGPRGRGAGNIQYF. As DNA, the CDR3 is TGTGCCACCCAAGGCCCCAGGGGGCGCGGTGCTGGAAACATTCAGTACTTC. The chain links TRBV6-1 to TRBJ2-4; 8 nucleotides line up with TRBD1. The V gene's germline CDR1 is MNHNS and CDR2 SASEGT. The CDR3 has 17 residues. Trimming at V came to 10 bases and at J to 6 bases, leaving 20 bases not matched to a gene.

The chain links TRBV6-1 to TRBJ2-4; D gene ambiguous. The germline V gene encodes CDR1 MNHNS and CDR2 SASEGT. The V end lost 7 bases, the J end lost 0 bases, and 10 bases lay between the germline ends. The CDR3 spans 14 residues. The CDR3 loop reads CASKERLAKNIQYF. Here the CDR3 DNA reads TGTGCCAGCAAGGAACGGCTAGCCAAAAACATTCAGTACTTC.

The chain uses TRBV12-3 or TRBV12-4 and TRBJ1-1; D remains ambiguous. Trimming stripped 2 bases from V and 4 bases from J, with 14 bases between. This CDR3 has 15 residues. The CDR3 region is CASSLQSGGATEAFF. DNA of the CDR3: TGTGCCAGCAGTTTACAGTCGGGCGGAGCCACTGAAGCTTTCTTT.

V is TRBV27 and J is TRBJ2-7; 9 bases match TRBD2. The CDR3 covers 16 residues. J was trimmed by 3 bases and V by 4 bases; bases with no gene match: 10. Germline V gives CDR1 MNHEY, CDR2 SMNVEV (reference sequence). Here the CDR3 reads CASSSHSGSPDYEQYF. DNA for the CDR3: TGTGCCAGCAGTTCCCATAGCGGGAGCCCCGACTACGAGCAGTACTTC.

This clonotype was observed a few times. This chain joins TRBV12-3 or TRBV12-4 and TRBJ2-2; 8 positions agree with TRBD1. The CDR3 consists of 14 residues. The trim removed 6 bases at V and 5 bases at J, leaving 5 bases unmatched. CDR3 in amino acids: CASSPTGGTGELFF. Written as DNA, the CDR3 is TGTGCCAGCAGCCCCACAGGGGGGACCGGGGAGCTGTTTTTT.

This clonotype appeared many times. This chain connects TRBV2 to TRBJ1-2; tentative D call: TRBD1 (5 bases). Germline CDR1 SNHLY, CDR2 FYNNEI. This CDR3 contains 15 residues. The V gene lost 5 bases and the J gene lost 4 bases, with 17 bases spanning the gap. CDR3 DNA sequence: TGTGCCAGCAGTATTGGGACCGTTCTCCCCTATGGCTACACCTTC. Amino acids: CASSIGTVLPYGYTF.

This clonotype came up many times. The J gene is TRBJ1-2, the V gene TRBV10-3; perhaps TRBD1 as D (5 bases). V was shortened by 3 bases and J by 6 bases, with 23 bases between the two germline ends. The CDR3 is 17 residues long. Germline values: CDR1 ENHRY, CDR2 SYGVKD. The DNA for the CDR3 is TGTGCCATCAGTGATCTGAACTGGGGAGGGGATGCACATGGCTACACCTTC. It specifies CAISDLNWGGDAHGYTF.

In this sample, this clonotype turned up a few times. This rearrangement joins TRBV18 to TRBJ1-4; D remains ambiguous. Looked up from germline, CDR1 is KGHSH and CDR2 is LQKENI. The CDR3 spans 13 residues. V lost 1 base and J lost 4, with 4 bases in between. CDR3 DNA sequence: TGTGCCAGCTCACCACTTCATAATGAAAAACTGTTTTTT. This encodes CASSPLHNEKLFF.